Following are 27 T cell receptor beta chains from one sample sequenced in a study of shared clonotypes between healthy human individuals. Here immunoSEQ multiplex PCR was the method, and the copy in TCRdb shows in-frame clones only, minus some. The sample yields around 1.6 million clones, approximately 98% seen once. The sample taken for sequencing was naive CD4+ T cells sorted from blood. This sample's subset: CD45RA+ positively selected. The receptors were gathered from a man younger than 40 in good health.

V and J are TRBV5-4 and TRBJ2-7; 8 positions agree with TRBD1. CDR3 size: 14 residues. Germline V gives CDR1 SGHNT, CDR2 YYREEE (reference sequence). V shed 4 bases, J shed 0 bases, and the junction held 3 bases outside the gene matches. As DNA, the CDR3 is TGTGCCAGCAGCCAGGACAGGGCCTCCTACGAGCAGTACTTC. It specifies CASSQDRASYEQYF. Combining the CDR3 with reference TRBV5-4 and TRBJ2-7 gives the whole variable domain ETGVTQSPTHLIKTRGQQVTLRCSSQSGHNTVSWYQQALGQGPQFIFQYYREEENGRGNFPPRFSGLQFPNYSSELNVNALELDDSALYLCASSQDRASYEQYFGPGTRLTVT.

The CDR3 region is CASSPPGPNQPQHF. The CDR3 DNA follows: TGTGCCAGCTCACCACCAGGGCCCAATCAGCCCCAGCATTTT. The V gene is TRBV18, the J gene TRBJ1-5; no reliable D call. The V gene's germline CDR1 is KGHSH and CDR2 LQKENI. The CDR3 runs to 14 residues. V was clipped by 0 bases and J by 3 bases, with 6 bases between them. Full variable domain (rest looked up from reference TRBV18 and TRBJ1-5): NAGVMQNPRHLVRRRGQEARLRCSPMKGHSHVYWYRQLPEEGLKFMVYLQKENIIDESGMPKERFSAEFPKEGPSILRIQQVVRGDSAAYFCASSPPGPNQPQHFGDGTRLSIL.

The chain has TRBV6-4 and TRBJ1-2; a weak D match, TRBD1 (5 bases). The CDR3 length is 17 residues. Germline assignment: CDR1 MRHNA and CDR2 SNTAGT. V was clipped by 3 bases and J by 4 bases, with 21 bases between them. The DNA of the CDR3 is TGTGCCAGCAGTGATTCGCCTGGGGCTCCGGGTGTCTATGGCTACACCTTC. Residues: CASSDSPGAPGVYGYTF.

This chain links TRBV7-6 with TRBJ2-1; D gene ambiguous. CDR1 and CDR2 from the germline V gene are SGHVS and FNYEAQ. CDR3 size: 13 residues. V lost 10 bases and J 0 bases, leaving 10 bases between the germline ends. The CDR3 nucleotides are TGTGCCATCACGCGGAGCTCCTACAATGAGCAGTTCTTC. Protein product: CAITRSSYNEQFF.

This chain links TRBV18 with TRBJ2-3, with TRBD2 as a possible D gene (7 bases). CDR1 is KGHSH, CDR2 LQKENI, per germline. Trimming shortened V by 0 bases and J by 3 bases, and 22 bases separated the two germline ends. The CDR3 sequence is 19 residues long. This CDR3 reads CASSPPGKRAGASTDTQYF. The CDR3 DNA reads TGTGCCAGCTCACCACCTGGGAAACGTGCGGGGGCCTCGACAGATACGCAGTATTTT.

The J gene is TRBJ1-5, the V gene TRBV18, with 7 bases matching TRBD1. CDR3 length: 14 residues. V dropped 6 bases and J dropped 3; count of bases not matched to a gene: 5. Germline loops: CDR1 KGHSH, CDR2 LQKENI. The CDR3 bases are TGTGCCAGCTCCCAGGGACAGACCAATCAGCCCCAGCATTTT. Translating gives CASSQGQTNQPQHF.

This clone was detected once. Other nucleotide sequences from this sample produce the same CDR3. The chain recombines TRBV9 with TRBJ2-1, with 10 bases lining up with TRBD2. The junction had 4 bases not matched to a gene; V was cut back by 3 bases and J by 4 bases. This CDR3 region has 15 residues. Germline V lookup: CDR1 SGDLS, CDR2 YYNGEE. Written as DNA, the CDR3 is TGTGCCAGCAGCGAAACTAGCGGGGATTACAATGAGCAGTTCTTC. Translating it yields CASSETSGDYNEQFF.

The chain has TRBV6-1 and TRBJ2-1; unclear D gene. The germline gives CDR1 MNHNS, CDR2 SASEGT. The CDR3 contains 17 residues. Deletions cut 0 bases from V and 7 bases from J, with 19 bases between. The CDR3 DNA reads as TGTGCCAGCAGTGAAGCGAAATTGCCCGGGTATATGAATGAGCAGTTCTTC. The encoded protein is CASSEAKLPGYMNEQFF.

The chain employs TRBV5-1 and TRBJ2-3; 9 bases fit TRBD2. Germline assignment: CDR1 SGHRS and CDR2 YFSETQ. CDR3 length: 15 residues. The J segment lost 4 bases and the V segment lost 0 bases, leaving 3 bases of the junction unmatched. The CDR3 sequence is CASSLELAGSDTQYF. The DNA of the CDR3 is TGCGCCAGCAGCTTGGAGCTAGCGGGGTCAGATACGCAGTATTTT.

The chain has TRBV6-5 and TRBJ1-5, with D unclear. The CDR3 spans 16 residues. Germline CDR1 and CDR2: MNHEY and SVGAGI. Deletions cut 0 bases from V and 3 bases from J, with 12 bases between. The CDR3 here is CASSYSAGGFNQPQHF. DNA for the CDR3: TGTGCCAGCAGTTACTCGGCTGGTGGGTTCAATCAGCCCCAGCATTTT.

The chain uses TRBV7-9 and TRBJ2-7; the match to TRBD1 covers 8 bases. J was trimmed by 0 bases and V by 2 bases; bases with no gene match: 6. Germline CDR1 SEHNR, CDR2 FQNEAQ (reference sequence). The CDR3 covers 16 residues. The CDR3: CASSLIADRGSYEQYF. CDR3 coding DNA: TGTGCCAGCAGCTTAATCGCTGACAGGGGCTCCTACGAGCAGTACTTC.

CDR3 DNA: TGTGCCAGCAGCTTGACATCTAGCGGAGATTACAATGAGCAGTTCTTC. Amino acid sequence: CASSLTSSGDYNEQFF. This rearrangement joins TRBV7-2 to TRBJ2-1, with 7 bases aligning to TRBD2. The trim removed 3 bases at V and 4 bases at J, leaving 9 bases unmatched. CDR1 and CDR2 (germline): SGHTA, FQGNSA. This CDR3 region has 16 residues. Complete variable domain (other parts from reference TRBV7-2 and TRBJ2-1): GAGVSQSPSNKVTEKGKDVELRCDPISGHTALYWYRQSLGQGLEFLIYFQGNSAPDKSGLPSDRFSAERTGGSVSTLTIQRTQQEDSAVYLCASSLTSSGDYNEQFFGPGTRLTVL.

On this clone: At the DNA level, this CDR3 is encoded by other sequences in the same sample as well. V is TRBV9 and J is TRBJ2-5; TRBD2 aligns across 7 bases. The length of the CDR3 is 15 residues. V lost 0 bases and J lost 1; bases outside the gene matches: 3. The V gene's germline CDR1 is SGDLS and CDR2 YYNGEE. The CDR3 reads CASSVAAGRQETQYF. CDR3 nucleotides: TGTGCCAGCAGCGTAGCAGCGGGGCGCCAAGAGACCCAGTACTTC.

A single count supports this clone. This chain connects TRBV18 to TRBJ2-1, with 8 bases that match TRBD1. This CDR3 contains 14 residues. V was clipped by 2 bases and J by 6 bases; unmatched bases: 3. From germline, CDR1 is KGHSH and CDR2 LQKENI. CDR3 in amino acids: CASSPAGGFNEQFF. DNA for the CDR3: TGTGCCAGCTCACCAGCAGGGGGCTTCAATGAGCAGTTCTTC.

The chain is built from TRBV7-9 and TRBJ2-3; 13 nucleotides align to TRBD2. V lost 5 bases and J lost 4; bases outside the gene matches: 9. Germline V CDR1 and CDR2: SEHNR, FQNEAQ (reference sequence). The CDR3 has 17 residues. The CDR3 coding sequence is TGTGCCAGCAGCGAAAGGGGACTAGCGGGGCCCCCAGATACGCAGTATTTT. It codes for CASSERGLAGPPDTQYF.

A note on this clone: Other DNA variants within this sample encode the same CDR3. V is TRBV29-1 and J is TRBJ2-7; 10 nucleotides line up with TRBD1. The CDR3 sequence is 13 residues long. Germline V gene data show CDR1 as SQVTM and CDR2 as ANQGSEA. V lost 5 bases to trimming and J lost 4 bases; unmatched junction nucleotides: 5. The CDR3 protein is CSVPGQGTYEQYF. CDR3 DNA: TGCAGCGTTCCGGGACAGGGGACATACGAGCAGTACTTC.

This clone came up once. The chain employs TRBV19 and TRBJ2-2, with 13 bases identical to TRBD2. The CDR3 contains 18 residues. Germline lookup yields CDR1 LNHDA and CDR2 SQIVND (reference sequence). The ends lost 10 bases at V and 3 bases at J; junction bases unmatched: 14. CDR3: CATLGTSGNRWDTGELFF. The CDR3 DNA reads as TGTGCCACCCTAGGGACTAGCGGGAATCGGTGGGACACCGGGGAGCTGTTTTTT.

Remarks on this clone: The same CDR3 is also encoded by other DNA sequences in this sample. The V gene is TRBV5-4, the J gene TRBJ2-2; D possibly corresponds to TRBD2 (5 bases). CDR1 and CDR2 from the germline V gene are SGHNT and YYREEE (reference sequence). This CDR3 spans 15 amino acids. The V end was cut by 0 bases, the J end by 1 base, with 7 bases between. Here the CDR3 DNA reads TGTGCCAGCAGCTTGGGGGGAGTGAACACCGGGGAGCTGTTTTTT. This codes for CASSLGGVNTGELFF.

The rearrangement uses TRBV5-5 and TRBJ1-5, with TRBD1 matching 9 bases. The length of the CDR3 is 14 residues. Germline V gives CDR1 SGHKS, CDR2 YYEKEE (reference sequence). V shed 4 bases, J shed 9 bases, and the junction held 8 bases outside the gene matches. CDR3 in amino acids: CASSRGDRDRPQHF. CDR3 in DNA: TGTGCCAGCAGCCGAGGGGACAGGGACCGGCCCCAGCATTTT. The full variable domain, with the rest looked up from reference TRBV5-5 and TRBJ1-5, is DAGVTQSPTHLIKTRGQQVTLRCSPISGHKSVSWYQQVLGQGPQFIFQYYEKEERGRGNFPDRFSARQFPNYSSELNVNALLLGDSALYLCASSRGDRDRPQHFGDGTRLSIL.

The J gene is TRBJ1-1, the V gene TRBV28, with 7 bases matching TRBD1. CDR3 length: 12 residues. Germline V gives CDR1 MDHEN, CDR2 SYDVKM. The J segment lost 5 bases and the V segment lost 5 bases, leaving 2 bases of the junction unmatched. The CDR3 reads CASSQQGTEAFF. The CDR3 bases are TGTGCCAGCAGTCAACAGGGGACTGAAGCTTTCTTT.

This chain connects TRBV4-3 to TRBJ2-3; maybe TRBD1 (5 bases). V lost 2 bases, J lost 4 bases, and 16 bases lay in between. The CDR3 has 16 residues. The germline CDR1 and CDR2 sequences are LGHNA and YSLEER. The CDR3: CASSQHGAGPADTQYF. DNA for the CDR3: TGCGCCAGCAGCCAACATGGGGCCGGACCCGCAGATACGCAGTATTTT.

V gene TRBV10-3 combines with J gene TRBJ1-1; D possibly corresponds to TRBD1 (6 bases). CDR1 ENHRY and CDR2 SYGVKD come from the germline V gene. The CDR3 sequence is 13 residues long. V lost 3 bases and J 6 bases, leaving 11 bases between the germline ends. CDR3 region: CAISDRGLAEAFF. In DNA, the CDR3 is TGTGCCATCAGTGACAGGGGTTTGGCTGAAGCTTTCTTT.

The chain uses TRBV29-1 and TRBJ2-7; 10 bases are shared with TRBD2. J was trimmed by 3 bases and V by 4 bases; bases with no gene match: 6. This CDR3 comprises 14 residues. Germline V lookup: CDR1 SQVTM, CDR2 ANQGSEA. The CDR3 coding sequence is TGCAGCGTTGGGGCTAGCGGGAGCTTCTACGAGCAGTACTTC. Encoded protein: CSVGASGSFYEQYF.

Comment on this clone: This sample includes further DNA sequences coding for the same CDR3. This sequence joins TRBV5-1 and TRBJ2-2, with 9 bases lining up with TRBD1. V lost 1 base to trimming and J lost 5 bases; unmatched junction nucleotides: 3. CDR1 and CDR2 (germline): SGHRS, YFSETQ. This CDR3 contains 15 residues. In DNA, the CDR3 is TGCGCCAGCAGCTTGCCAGGACAGGGGACCGGGGAGCTGTTTTTT. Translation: CASSLPGQGTGELFF.

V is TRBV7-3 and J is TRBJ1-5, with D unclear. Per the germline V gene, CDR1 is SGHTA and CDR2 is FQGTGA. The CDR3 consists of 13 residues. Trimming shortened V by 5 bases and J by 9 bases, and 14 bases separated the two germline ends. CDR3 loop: CASSLAGVRPQHF. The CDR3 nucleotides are TGTGCCAGCAGCCTGGCGGGAGTCCGGCCCCAGCATTTT.

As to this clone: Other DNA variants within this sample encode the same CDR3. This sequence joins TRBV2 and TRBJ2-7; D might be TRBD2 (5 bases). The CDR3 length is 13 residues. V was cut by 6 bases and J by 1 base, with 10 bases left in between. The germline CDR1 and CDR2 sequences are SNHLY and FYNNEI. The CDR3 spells CASRGTGSYEQYF. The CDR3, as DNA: TGTGCCAGCAGAGGAACGGGATCCTACGAGCAGTACTTC.

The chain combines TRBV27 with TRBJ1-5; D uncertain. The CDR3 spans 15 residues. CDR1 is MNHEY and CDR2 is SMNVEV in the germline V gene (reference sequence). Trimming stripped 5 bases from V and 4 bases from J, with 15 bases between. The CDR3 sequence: CASSNGQLLNQPQHF. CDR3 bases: TGTGCCAGCAGTAATGGGCAGCTTTTAAATCAGCCCCAGCATTTT.